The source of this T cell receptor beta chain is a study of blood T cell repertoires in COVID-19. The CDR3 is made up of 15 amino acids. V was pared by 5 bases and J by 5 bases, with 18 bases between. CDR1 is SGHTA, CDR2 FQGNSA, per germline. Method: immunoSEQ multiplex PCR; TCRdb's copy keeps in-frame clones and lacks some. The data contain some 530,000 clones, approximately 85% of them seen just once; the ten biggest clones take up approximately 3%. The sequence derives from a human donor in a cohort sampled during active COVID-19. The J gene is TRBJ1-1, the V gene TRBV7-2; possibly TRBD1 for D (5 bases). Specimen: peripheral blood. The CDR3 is CASSADRGKGTEAFF. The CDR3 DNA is TGTGCCAGCAGCGCCGACCGGGGGAAGGGAACTGAAGCTTTCTTT.